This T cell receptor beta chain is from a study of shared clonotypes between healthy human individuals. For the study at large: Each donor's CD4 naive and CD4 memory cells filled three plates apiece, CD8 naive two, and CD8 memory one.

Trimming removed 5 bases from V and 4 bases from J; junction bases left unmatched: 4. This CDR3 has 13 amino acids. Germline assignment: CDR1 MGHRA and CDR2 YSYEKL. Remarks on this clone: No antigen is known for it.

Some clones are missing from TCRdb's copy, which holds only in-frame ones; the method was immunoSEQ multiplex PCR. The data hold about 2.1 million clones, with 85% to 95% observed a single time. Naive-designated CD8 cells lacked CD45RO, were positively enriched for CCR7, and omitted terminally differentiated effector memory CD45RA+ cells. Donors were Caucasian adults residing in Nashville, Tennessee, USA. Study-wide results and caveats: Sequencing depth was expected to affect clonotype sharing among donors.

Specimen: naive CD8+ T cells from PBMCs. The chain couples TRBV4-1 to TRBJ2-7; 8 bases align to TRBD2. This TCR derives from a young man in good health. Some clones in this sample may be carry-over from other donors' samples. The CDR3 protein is CASSEGLGYEQYF. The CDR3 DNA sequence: TGCGCCAGCAGCGAGGGACTAGGGTACGAGCAGTACTTC.